This TCR beta chain stems from a study of blood T cell repertoires in COVID-19. Background on the study: The cDNA or gDNA used as material had been derived from T cells, B-cell-depleted T cells, or PBMCs.

Measured with immunoSEQ multiplex PCR; TCRdb has only the in-frame clones, and not every one. This table has some 49,000 clones, 75% to 95% appearing once. Trimming took 2 bases from V and 9 from J, leaving 13 bases between them. Germline CDR1 is SGHKS and CDR2 is YYEKEE (reference sequence). CDR3 length: 13 residues. This sequence originates from a man in his forties or fifties with active COVID-19. The chain uses TRBV5-5 and TRBJ2-3; D possibly corresponds to TRBD2 (6 bases). The specimen sequenced was peripheral blood. CDR3 protein: CASSLIVAGTQYF. The CDR3 bases are TGTGCCAGCAGCTTAATTGTTGCGGGGACGCAGTATTTT.